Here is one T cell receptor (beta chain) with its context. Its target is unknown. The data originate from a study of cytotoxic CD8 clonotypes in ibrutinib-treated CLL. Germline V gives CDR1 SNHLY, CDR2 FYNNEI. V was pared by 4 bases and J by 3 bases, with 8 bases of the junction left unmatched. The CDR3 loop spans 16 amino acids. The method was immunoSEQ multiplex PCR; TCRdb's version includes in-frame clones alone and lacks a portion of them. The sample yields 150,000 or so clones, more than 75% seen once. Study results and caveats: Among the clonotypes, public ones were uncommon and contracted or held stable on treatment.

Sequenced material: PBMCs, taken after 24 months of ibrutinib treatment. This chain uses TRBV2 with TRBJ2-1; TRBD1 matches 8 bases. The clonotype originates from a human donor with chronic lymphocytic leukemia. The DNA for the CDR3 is TGTGCCAGCAGTGGGGGAGACAGGGGCCTCTACAATGAGCAGTTCTTC. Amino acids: CASSGGDRGLYNEQFF.